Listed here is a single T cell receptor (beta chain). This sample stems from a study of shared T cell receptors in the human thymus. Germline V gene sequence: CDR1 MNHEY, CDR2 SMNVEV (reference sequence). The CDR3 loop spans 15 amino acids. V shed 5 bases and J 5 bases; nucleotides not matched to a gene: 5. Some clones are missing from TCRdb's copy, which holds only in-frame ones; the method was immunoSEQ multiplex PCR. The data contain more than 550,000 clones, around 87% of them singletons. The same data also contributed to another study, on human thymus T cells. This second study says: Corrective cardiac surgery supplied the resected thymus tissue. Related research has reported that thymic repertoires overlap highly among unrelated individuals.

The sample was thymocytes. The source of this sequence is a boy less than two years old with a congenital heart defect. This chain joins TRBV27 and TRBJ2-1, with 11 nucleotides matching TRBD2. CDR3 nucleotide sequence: TGTGCCAGCAGTGCTCTAGCGGGGGGCAACAATGAGCAGTTCTTC. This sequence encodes CASSALAGGNNEQFF.